This TCR beta chain was sequenced for a study of technical replicates of blood from a handful of donors (dated by TCRdb to about 2017). The V end loses 5 bases and the J end loses 8 bases, and a stretch of 15 bases separates them. The CDR3 spans 14 residues, from the cysteine through the phenylalanine. Left in the record is the CDR3 DNA by itself, 42 bases read in frame from the first base. The germline V gene (reference sequence) gives CDR1 as LNHDA and CDR2 as SQIVND. The library was made by the immunoSEQ multiplex PCR assay. This immuneACCESS table, as held by TCRdb, lists in-frame sequences with V and J called but not all clones. Of the missing ones, under half trace to an unresolved V gene in checked studies; the others have no known cause. The sample yields tens of thousands of clones; roughly 95% were counted once. The top ten clonotypes cover 0.35% to 0.45% of the sample. This clone was seen a single time. Its cognate antigen has yet to be identified. Within one base of it there is no much larger clone, and no base qualities were kept.

Recombination linked TRBV19 to TRBJ1-4, with the D gene not clear enough to name. This sequence originates from a human donor in good health. The specimen was T cells isolated from PBMCs. The base sequence is TGTGCCAGTAGTGGGAGGACCCGGGTGGAAAAACTGTTTTTT. Translated, this gives CASSGRTRVEKLFF.